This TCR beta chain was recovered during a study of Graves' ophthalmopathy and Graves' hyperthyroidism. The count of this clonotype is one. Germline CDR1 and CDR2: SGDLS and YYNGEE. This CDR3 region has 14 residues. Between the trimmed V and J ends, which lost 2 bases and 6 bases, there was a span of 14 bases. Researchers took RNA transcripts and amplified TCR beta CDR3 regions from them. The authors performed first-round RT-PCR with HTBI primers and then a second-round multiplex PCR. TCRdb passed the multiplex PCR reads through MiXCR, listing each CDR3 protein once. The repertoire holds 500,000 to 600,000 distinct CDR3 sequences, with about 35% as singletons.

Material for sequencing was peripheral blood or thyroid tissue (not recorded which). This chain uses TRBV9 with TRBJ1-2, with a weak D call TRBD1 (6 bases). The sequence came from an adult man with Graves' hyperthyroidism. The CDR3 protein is CASSVSGGDNGYTF. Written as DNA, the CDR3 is TGTGCCAGCAGCGTTAGCGGGGGGGACAATGGCTACACCTTC.